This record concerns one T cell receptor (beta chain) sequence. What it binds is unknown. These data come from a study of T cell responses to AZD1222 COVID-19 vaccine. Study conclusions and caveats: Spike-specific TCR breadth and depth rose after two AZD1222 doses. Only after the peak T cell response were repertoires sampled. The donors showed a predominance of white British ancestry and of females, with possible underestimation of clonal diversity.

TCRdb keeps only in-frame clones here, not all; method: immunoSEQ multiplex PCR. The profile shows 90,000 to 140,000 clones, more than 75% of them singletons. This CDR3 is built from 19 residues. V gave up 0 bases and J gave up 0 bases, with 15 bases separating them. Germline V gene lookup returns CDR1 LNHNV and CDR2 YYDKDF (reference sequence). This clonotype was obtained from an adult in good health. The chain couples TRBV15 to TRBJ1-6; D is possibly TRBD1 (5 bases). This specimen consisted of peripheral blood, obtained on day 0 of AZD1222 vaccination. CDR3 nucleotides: TGTGCCACCAGCAGAGATTACGGGGACCGAAGCTCCTATAATTCACCCCTCCACTTT. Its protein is CATSRDYGDRSSYNSPLHF. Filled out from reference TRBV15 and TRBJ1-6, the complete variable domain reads DAMVIQNPRYQVTQFGKPVTLSCSQTLNHNVMYWYQQKSSQAPKLLFHYYDKDFNNEADTPDNFQSRRPNTSFCFLDIRSPGLGDTAMYLCATSRDYGDRSSYNSPLHFGNGTRLTVT.